This TCR beta chain was identified in a study of regulatory T cells in long-lasting Graves disease (dated by TCRdb to about 2021). A note on the overall study: Persistent Graves' disease was defined as persistently positive TSH receptor autoantibodies together with antithyroid drug treatment for over 5 years. Persistent Graves' disease patients were compared with newly diagnosed Graves' disease patients by peripheral blood TCR sequencing and RNA sequencing. The study was conducted in China and was registered as a clinical trial. A total of 33 samples underwent TCR sequencing: around 13 from persistent and around 20 from newly diagnosed Graves' disease patients. In the clinical cohort, patients with persistent Graves' disease had used antithyroid drugs for an average of roughly ten years. Findings and caveats that apply to the study as a whole: As a limitation, the authors acknowledged that the small sample size may reduce accuracy. Because the primary lesion, thyroid tissue, could not be accessed, the study looked at peripheral blood alone. Persistent disease showed preferential use of TRBV28, TRBJ1-2 and TRBJ2-5, whereas newly diagnosed disease favored TRBV20-1 and TRBJ2-1. A larger number of public clonotypes was shared among persistent patients (approximately 2,500) than among newly diagnosed patients (over 850). Sequencing and analysis were restricted to the TCR beta chain. Persistent Graves' disease patients showed lower TCR Shannon entropy and fewer highly expanded clones than newly diagnosed patients, suggesting clonal expansion.

Interpreted using the paper, the time point label stands for: persistent/refractory GD, antithyroid drugs over 5 years with positive TRAb. For both TCR sequencing and RNA sequencing, RNA was extracted from PBMCs in TRIzol. The diagnosis of Graves' disease was made according to American Thyroid Association guidelines. Patients for the study were recruited at an endocrinology department in Xi'an, China. Each patient gave about 10 milliliters of peripheral blood, collected in an EDTA anticoagulant tube. PBMCs were isolated by Ficoll Paque Plus density gradient separation without further T cell sorting. An Agilent 2100 Bioanalyzer and agarose gel were used to check RNA quality, while a NanoDrop 2000 measured RNA concentration. Looking up the germline V gene yields CDR1 SNHLY and CDR2 FYNNEI. Trimming costs V 1 base and J 3 bases, and their ends lie 10 bases apart. Spanning cysteine to phenylalanine, the CDR3 consists of 15 amino acids. Just CDR3 DNA is preserved here, 45 bases in frame from base 1.

To prepare the library, multiplex PCR was applied. TCRdb names Illumina HiSeq 4000 as the instrument used. iRepertoire HTBI primers and Arm-PCR amplification of CDR3 regions were used to construct TCR beta libraries. Gel purification was performed on PCR products prior to sequencing. Processing in the source paper ran as follows. Across samples, about 63 TRBV and 13 to 15 TRBJ segments were identified and used for gene usage analysis of CDR3 amino acid clonotypes. COPE and FqMerger were used to merge the filtered high-quality paired reads into contigs. BLAST was used to align contigs to IMGT TRBV, TRBD and TRBJ reference genes, and CDR3 was defined according to IMGT. Highly expanded clones were defined as clonotypes with a frequency above 0.1%. Repertoire diversity was measured by Shannon entropy, and V-J evenness by the Gini coefficient. A clonotype found in more than one individual was treated as public. TCRdb redid the processing of the public reads, applying fastp at Q25 and MiXCR, and retained in-frame beta chains. Rows with one shared CDR3 protein collapse into an entry with the most common genes and DNA. Here the V and J calls rest on TCRdb's processing, not on the authors' analysis. The sample contains 350,000 to 450,000 distinct CDR3 sequences, around 20% of them found a single time. The ten largest clones represent under 25% of the sample.

This clonotype was seen ten or more times. Its antigen has not been determined. Within one base of it there is no much larger clone, and no base qualities were kept. The V and J genes are TRBV2 and TRBJ1-5, with TRBD1 as a weak D call on 6 bases. The sequenced sample was peripheral blood mononuclear cells (PBMCs), obtained when the disease was refractory, from a patient treated with antithyroid drugs. This TCR came from a female donor with Graves disease. The CDR3 in this case is CASSEGRGFNQPQHF. The DNA sequence is given as TGTGCCAGCAGTGAAGGCAGGGGCTTCAATCAGCCCCAGCATTTT. The variable domain in full, with residues beyond the CDR3 obtained from the reference TRBV2 and TRBJ1-5 genes, is EPEVTQTPSHQVTQMGQEVILRCVPISNHLYFYWYRQILGQKVEFLVSFYNNEISEKSEIFDDQFSVERPDGSNFTLKIRSTKLEDSAMYFCASSEGRGFNQPQHFGDGTRLSIL.